This TCR beta chain was sequenced during a study of CD8 T cells in Susac syndrome. The RNA input was roughly 0.45 to 1 ug, and it was reverse transcribed with random hexamers. TCRdb recomputed calls from the immunoSEQ multiplex PCR reads with MiXCR, one row per CDR3 protein. The sample lists around 190,000 distinct CDR3 sequences, around 96% seen once, with 0.08% to 0.11% in the top ten. In contrast to the negatively isolated CD8+ and CD4+ T cells, TEMRA cells were FACS-enriched. Trimming removed 4 bases from V and 2 bases from J, with 6 bases in between. The CDR3 is 12 amino acids. CDR1 and CDR2 (germline): SGHNT, YYREEE (reference sequence).

The sample taken for sequencing was CD4+ T cells from PBMCs. The rearrangement joins TRBV5-4 to TRBJ2-5; D remains ambiguous. The clonotype was recovered from a human donor in good health. The CDR3 sequence is CASSPRQETQYF. CDR3 nucleotides: TGTGCCAGCAGCCCGCGTCAAGAGACCCAGTACTTC.